Below are 5 T cell receptor beta chains sequenced from a single sample in a study of OX40 agonist ivuxolimab in advanced cancers. The library was built by means of the immunoSEQ multiplex PCR assay. The clones in this table, taken by TCRdb from immuneACCESS, are in-frame only. Not every clone is retained; where verified, under half of the shortfall comes from an unresolved V gene, and the cause of the rest is unknown. Recorded for this sample are more than 60,000 clones; about 77% of them occurred a single time. Roughly 1.6% of the sample belongs to the ten largest clones. The specimen was CD4+ or CD8+ T cells sorted from blood, collected in a trial of the OX40 agonist ivuxolimab. The receptor source for this set is an adult with an advanced solid tumor such as melanoma, head and neck, liver or kidney cancer.

The CDR3 DNA reads as TGTGCCAGCAGCTTAACGGCGGGGGCCGGGGAGCTGTTTTTT. It specifies CASSLTAGAGELFF. This chain links TRBV7-3 with TRBJ2-2; 7 nucleotides line up with TRBD2. This CDR3 has 14 amino acids. Trimming removed 0 bases from V and 6 bases from J; junction bases left unmatched: 1. Germline CDR1 SGHTA, CDR2 FQGTGA.

This clone was counted a single time. The chain joins TRBV7-9 to TRBJ2-7; D is possibly TRBD2 (5 bases). This CDR3 region has 14 residues. Trimming took off 3 bases at V and 5 bases at J, with 14 bases between the two ends. CDR1 is SEHNR, CDR2 FQNEAQ, per germline (reference sequence). The CDR3 loop is CASSFSSGEDEQYF. The CDR3 nucleotides read TGTGCCAGCAGCTTTTCCTCCGGGGAAGACGAGCAGTACTTC.

This clone was counted a few times. The CDR3 DNA is TGTGCCAGCAGTGTCGGGTTTCCTGAAGCTTTCTTT. Translated, it gives CASSVGFPEAFF. The chain uses TRBV6-1 and TRBJ1-1; D is unresolved. The germline V and J ends were trimmed by 4 bases and 6 bases, with 9 bases remaining between them. This CDR3 is 12 amino acids long. From germline, CDR1 is MNHNS and CDR2 SASEGT.

V is TRBV6-1 and J is TRBJ2-4; D unresolved. V dropped 2 bases and J dropped 0 bases, with 8 bases sitting between them. This CDR3 region has 15 residues. Germline V gives CDR1 MNHNS, CDR2 SASEGT. The CDR3 protein is CASSENSVAKNIQYF. The CDR3 region has the DNA TGTGCCAGCAGTGAAAACAGTGTAGCCAAAAACATTCAGTACTTC.

The chain joins TRBV30 to TRBJ2-5; 9 nucleotides align to TRBD1. The CDR3 contains 13 residues. V shed 2 bases and J 4 bases; nucleotides not matched to a gene: 2. Germline V lookup: CDR1 GTSNPN, CDR2 SVGIG (reference sequence). CDR3 sequence reads: CAWSLQGAETQYF. The CDR3 region has the DNA TGTGCCTGGAGTCTACAGGGGGCAGAGACCCAGTACTTC.